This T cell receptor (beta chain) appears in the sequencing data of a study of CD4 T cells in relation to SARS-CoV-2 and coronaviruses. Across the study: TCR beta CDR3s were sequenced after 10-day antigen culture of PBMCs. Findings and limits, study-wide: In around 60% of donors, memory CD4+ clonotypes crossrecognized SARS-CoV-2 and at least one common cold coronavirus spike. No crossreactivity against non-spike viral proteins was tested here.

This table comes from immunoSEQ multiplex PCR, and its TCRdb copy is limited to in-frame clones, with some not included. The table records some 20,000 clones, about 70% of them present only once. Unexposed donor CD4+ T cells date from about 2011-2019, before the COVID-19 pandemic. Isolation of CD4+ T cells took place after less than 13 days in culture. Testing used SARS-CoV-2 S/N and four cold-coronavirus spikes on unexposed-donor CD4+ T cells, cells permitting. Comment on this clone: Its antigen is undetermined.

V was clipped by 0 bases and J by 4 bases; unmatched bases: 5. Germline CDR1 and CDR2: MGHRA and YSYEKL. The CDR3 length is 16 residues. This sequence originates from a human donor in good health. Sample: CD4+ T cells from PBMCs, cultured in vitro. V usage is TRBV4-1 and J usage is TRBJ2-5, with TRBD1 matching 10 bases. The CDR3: CASSQEPGQGGETQYF. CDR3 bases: TGCGCCAGCAGCCAAGAGCCCGGACAGGGGGGAGAGACCCAGTACTTC.